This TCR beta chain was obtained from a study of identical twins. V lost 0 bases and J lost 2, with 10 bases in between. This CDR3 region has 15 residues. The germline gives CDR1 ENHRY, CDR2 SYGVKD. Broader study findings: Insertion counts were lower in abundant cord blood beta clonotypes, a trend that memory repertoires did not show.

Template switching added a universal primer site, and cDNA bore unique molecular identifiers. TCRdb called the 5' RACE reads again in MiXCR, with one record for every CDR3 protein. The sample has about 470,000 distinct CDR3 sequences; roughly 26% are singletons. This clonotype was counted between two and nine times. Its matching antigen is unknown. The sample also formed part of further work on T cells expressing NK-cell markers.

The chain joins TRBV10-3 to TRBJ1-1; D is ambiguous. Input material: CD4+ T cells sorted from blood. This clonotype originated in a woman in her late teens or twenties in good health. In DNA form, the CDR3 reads TGTGCCATCAGTGAGTCGTTACAGACTAACACTGAAGCTTTCTTT. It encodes CAISESLQTNTEAFF.